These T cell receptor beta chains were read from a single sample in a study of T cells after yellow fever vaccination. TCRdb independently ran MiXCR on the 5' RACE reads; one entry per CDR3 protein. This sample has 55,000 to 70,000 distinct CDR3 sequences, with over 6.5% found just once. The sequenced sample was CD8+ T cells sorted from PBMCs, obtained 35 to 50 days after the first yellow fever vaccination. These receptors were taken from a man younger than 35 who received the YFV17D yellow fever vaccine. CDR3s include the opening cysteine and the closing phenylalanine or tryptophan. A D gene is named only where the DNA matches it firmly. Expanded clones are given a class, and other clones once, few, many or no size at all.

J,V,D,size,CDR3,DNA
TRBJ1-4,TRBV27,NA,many,CASSLAGVPNEKLFF,TGTGCCAGCAGTTTAGCCGGGGTTCCTAATGAAAAACTGTTTTTT
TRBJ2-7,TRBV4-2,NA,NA,CASSQDWGSAGYEQYF,TGTGCCAGCAGCCAAGATTGGGGTAGCGCGGGCTACGAGCAGTACTTC
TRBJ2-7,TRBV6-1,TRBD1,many,CASSEEAGDSSYEQYF,TGTGCCAGCAGTGAAGAGGCAGGGGACAGCTCCTACGAGCAGTACTTC
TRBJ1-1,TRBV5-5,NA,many,CASSLAGSTEAFF,TGTGCCAGCAGCTTGGCGGGGTCCACTGAAGCTTTCTTT
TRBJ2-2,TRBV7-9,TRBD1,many,CASSSPGQGSTGELFF,TGTGCCAGCAGCTCGCCTGGACAGGGAAGCACCGGGGAGCTGTTTTTT
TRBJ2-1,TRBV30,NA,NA,CAWAYNEQFF,TGTGCCTGGGCTTACAATGAGCAGTTCTTC
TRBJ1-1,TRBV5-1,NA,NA,CASSLEGFGTEAFF,TGCGCCAGCAGCTTGGAAGGATTTGGCACTGAAGCTTTCTTT
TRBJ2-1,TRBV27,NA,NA,CASTTDSAYNEQFF,TGTGCCAGCACCACAGACAGCGCTTACAATGAGCAGTTCTTC
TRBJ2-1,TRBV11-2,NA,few,CASSLDRFASVQTNEQFF,TGTGCCAGCAGCTTAGATAGATTTGCTAGCGTCCAGACCAATGAGCAGTTCTTC
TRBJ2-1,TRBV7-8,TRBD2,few,CASSSVTSGGPFEQFF,TGTGCCAGCAGCTCGGTGACTAGCGGGGGGCCATTTGAGCAGTTCTTC
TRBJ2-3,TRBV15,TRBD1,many,CATTRDRHYTDTQYF,TGTGCCACCACCCGGGACAGGCACTACACAGATACGCAGTATTTT
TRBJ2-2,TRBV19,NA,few,CASSTRAGELFF,TGTGCCAGTAGTACGAGAGCCGGGGAGCTGTTTTTT
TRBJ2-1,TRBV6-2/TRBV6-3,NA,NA,CASSAFTYNEQFF,TGTGCCAGCAGTGCCTTTACCTACAATGAGCAGTTCTTC
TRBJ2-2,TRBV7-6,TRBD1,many,CASSATGAGELFF,TGTGCCAGCAGCGCCACAGGGGCCGGGGAGCTGTTTTTT
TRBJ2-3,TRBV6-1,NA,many,CASSATSFTQYF,TGTGCCAGCAGTGCCACTAGCTTTACGCAGTATTTT
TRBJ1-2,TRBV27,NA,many,CASSLVQGWFDGYTF,TGTGCCAGCAGTTTGGTGCAGGGGTGGTTCGATGGCTACACCTTC
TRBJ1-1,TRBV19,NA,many,CASSFLHRDTKAFF,TGTGCCAGTAGTTTTTTGCACAGGGACACCAAAGCTTTCTTT
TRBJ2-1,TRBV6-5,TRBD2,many,CASSFSGEGGEQFF,TGTGCCAGCAGTTTTAGCGGGGAAGGGGGTGAGCAGTTCTTC
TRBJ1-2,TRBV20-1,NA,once,CTAHPSERADHYGYTF,TGCACTGCTCACCCCTCCGAGCGGGCGGACCACTATGGCTACACCTTC
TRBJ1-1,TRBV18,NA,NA,CASSTGFNTEAFF,TGTGCCAGCTCGACAGGATTTAACACTGAAGCTTTCTTT
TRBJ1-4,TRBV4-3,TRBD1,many,CASSPRTGGGSEKLFF,TGCGCCAGCAGCCCACGGACAGGGGGCGGGAGTGAAAAACTGTTTTTT
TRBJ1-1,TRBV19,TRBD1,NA,CASSIDRDRMNTEAFF,TGTGCCAGTAGTATAGACCGGGACAGAATGAACACTGAAGCTTTCTTT
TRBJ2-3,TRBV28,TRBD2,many,CASSLFLSASGGNTDTQYF,TGTGCCAGCAGTTTATTCCTCTCGGCCTCGGGGGGTAACACAGATACGCAGTATTTT
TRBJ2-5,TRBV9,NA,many,CASSVVPGLQETQYF,TGTGCCAGCAGCGTAGTCCCAGGCCTCCAAGAGACCCAGTACTTC
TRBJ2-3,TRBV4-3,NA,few,CASSQDGRGSTDTQYF,TGCGCCAGCAGCCAAGATGGACGGGGCAGCACAGATACGCAGTATTTT
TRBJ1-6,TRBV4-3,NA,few,CASSQYPGLYNSPLHF,TGCGCCAGCAGCCAATATCCGGGACTGTATAATTCACCCCTCCACTTT
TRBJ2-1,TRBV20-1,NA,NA,CSAMVRGLGYNEQFF,TGCAGTGCAATGGTTAGGGGACTCGGCTACAATGAGCAGTTCTTC
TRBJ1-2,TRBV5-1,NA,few,CASSFGSTARPWLAGYTF,TGCGCCAGCAGCTTTGGTTCGACAGCACGTCCCTGGTTGGCTGGCTACACCTTC
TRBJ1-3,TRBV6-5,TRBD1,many,CASRRGQGAGAGNTIYF,TGTGCCAGCAGGCGGGGACAGGGGGCGGGAGCTGGAAACACCATATATTTT
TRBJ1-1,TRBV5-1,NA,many,CASSLVRGELGTEAFF,TGCGCCAGCAGCTTGGTTCGGGGGGAGCTCGGCACTGAAGCTTTCTTT
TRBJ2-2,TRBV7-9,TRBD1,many,CASVWGQGNPGELFF,TGTGCCAGCGTTTGGGGACAGGGTAACCCCGGGGAGCTGTTTTTT
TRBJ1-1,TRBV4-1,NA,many,CASSPSHRENTEAFF,TGCGCCAGCAGCCCAAGCCACCGGGAGAACACTGAAGCTTTCTTT
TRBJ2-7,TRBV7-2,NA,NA,CASTSHPSYEQYF,TGTGCCAGCACCTCCCATCCCTCCTACGAGCAGTACTTC
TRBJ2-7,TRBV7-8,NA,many,CASSLQDYEQYF,TGTGCCAGCAGCCTGCAGGATTACGAGCAGTACTTC
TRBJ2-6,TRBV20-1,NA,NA,CSARGPFLMSGANVLTF,TGCAGTGCTAGAGGCCCGTTCCTCATGTCTGGGGCCAACGTCCTGACTTTC
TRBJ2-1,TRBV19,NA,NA,CASSFSTTSNEQFF,TGTGCCAGTAGTTTCTCGACTACCTCAAATGAGCAGTTCTTC
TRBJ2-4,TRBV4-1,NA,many,CASSPGARRGLAKNIQYF,TGCGCCAGCAGCCCAGGGGCGAGGCGGGGATTAGCCAAAAACATTCAGTACTTC
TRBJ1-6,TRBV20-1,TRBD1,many,CSAPLILGTGAAENNSPLHF,TGCAGTGCTCCCCTTATTTTGGGGACAGGAGCAGCGGAAAATAATTCACCCCTCCACTTT
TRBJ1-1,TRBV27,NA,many,CASSLAWTNMNTEAFF,TGTGCCAGCAGTCTTGCTTGGACAAACATGAACACTGAAGCTTTCTTT
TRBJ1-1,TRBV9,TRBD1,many,CASTPRDRLNTEAFF,TGTGCCAGCACCCCCCGGGACAGATTGAACACTGAAGCTTTCTTT
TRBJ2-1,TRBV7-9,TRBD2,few,CASSGASGGTYNEQFF,TGTGCCAGCAGCGGGGCTAGCGGGGGCACCTACAATGAGCAGTTCTTC
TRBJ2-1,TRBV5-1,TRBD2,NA,CASSSPGLAGGLNSNEQFF,TGCGCCAGCAGCAGCCCGGGACTAGCGGGGGGGCTTAATTCCAATGAGCAGTTCTTC
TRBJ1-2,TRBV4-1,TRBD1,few,CASSHSGQVYGYTF,TGCGCCAGCAGCCACTCGGGACAGGTCTATGGCTACACCTTC
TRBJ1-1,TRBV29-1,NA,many,CSVMLNTEAFF,TGCAGCGTTATGTTGAACACTGAAGCTTTCTTT
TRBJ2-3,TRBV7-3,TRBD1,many,CASSMTGGETDTQYF,TGTGCCAGCAGCATGACAGGGGGCGAGACAGATACGCAGTATTTT
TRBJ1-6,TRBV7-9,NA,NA,CASSPRLGRDQVSPLHF,TGTGCCAGCAGCCCCCGATTGGGCAGGGATCAGGTTTCACCCCTCCACTTT
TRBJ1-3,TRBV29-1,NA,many,CSVEWGGNTIYF,TGCAGCGTTGAATGGGGCGGAAACACCATATATTTT
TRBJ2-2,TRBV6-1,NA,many,CASTGGPDTGELFF,TGTGCCAGCACTGGGGGGCCGGACACCGGGGAGCTGTTTTTT